A single sample is the source of the 17 T cell receptor beta chains below, sequenced in a study of blood T cell repertoires in COVID-19. Profiling relied on immunoSEQ multiplex PCR, and the TCRdb table lists in-frame clones only, not all of them. Seen here are about 270,000 clones, 88% observed once, and the top ten hold 2.5% to 3.5%. Sequenced material: PBMCs or T cells enriched from blood (not recorded which). The receptors derive from a woman aged 45 to 65 who had recovered from COVID-19.

The chain is built from TRBV29-1 and TRBJ1-5, with 8 bases identical to TRBD1. With 4 bases clipped from V and 0 bases from J, the junction kept 5 bases outside the gene matches. Germline V gene sequence: CDR1 SQVTM, CDR2 ANQGSEA. The CDR3 is 15 amino acids. The CDR3 loop reads CSVVLTGDSNQPQHF. Here the CDR3 DNA reads TGCAGCGTTGTCTTGACAGGGGATAGCAATCAGCCCCAGCATTTT.

Concerning this clone itself: The sample carries other DNA sequences with the same CDR3. The chain links TRBV5-1 to TRBJ2-1, with TRBD2 identical over 11 bases. The V segment lost 2 bases and the J segment 9 bases; nucleotides outside the gene matches: 7. Germline V CDR1 and CDR2: SGHRS, YFSETQ. The CDR3 is 15 residues long. The DNA of the CDR3 is TGCGCCAGCAGCTTAGTAGCGGGAGGGCCCGGTGAGCAGTTCTTC. Translated, it gives CASSLVAGGPGEQFF.

The chain carries TRBV6-5 and TRBJ1-1; perhaps TRBD1 as D (5 bases). The CDR3 is 13 amino acids. V gave up 5 bases and J gave up 5 bases, with 12 bases separating them. Germline loops: CDR1 MNHEY, CDR2 SVGAGI. The DNA of the CDR3 is TGTGCCAGCAGTAGCCATGGGGCTACTGAAGCTTTCTTT. This encodes CASSSHGATEAFF.

This sequence joins TRBV6-2 or TRBV6-3 and TRBJ2-1, with TRBD2 matching 7 bases. The CDR3 spans 14 residues. The germline CDR1 and CDR2 sequences are MNHEY and SVGEGT. With V trimmed by 2 bases and J by 6 bases, 4 bases remained unmatched. The DNA of the CDR3 is TGTGCCAGCAGTTACGGACTAGGTTTCAATGAGCAGTTCTTC. The encoded protein is CASSYGLGFNEQFF.

The rearrangement joins TRBV19 to TRBJ2-4; 8 bases are shared with TRBD1. CDR1 is LNHDA, CDR2 SQIVND, per germline (reference sequence). With V trimmed by 1 base and J by 0 bases, 11 bases remained unmatched. The CDR3 has 19 amino acids. This CDR3 reads CASSIVQGEYNLAKNIQYF. The CDR3 DNA sequence: TGTGCCAGTAGTATAGTACAGGGGGAATACAATCTAGCCAAAAACATTCAGTACTTC.

The J gene is TRBJ1-1, the V gene TRBV20-1; TRBD1 might be the D (6 bases). The V gene lost 7 bases and the J gene lost 1 base, with 7 bases spanning the gap. This CDR3 has 11 residues. Germline CDR1 and CDR2: DFQATT and SNEGSKA (reference sequence). The DNA for the CDR3 is TGCAGTGGCAGGGGGAACACTGAAGCTTTCTTT. Translated, it gives CSGRGNTEAFF.

This clone has only one observation. V gene TRBV11-1 combines with J gene TRBJ1-2; no firm D call. CDR3 length equals 14 residues. Germline lookup yields CDR1 SGHAT and CDR2 FQDESV (reference sequence). The V end was cut by 5 bases, the J end by 2 bases, with 12 bases between. CDR3 loop: CASSPSGGNYGYTF. Written as DNA, the CDR3 is TGTGCCAGCAGCCCCTCAGGCGGGAACTATGGCTACACCTTC.

V usage is TRBV7-6 and J usage is TRBJ2-7; 8 bases match TRBD1. Germline values: CDR1 SGHVS, CDR2 FNYEAQ. The CDR3 contains 14 residues. The J segment lost 5 bases and the V segment lost 4 bases, leaving 7 bases of the junction unmatched. The CDR3 is CASSYRTGRDEQYF. CDR3 nucleotide sequence: TGTGCCAGCAGCTACCGGACAGGGAGAGACGAGCAGTACTTC.

This clone came up a few times. Here the CDR3 reads CASSLTSVSMIGTYEQYF. The CDR3 nucleotides read TGTGCCAGCAGCTTAACTAGCGTCTCAATGATAGGAACGTACGAGCAGTACTTC. The gene calls are TRBV7-8 and TRBJ2-7; 7 nucleotides align to TRBD2. This CDR3 is built from 18 residues. V lost 2 bases to trimming and J lost 4 bases; unmatched junction nucleotides: 17. CDR1 and CDR2 (germline): SGHVS, FQNEAQ. Full variable domain (rest looked up from reference TRBV7-8 and TRBJ2-7): GAGVSQSPRYKVAKRGQDVALRCDPISGHVSLFWYQQALGQGPEFLTYFQNEAQLDKSGLPSDRFFAERPEGSVSTLKIQRTQQEDSAVYLCASSLTSVSMIGTYEQYFGPGTRLTVT.

The V gene is TRBV5-1, the J gene TRBJ2-3; TRBD2 matches at 12 bases. Germline V lookup: CDR1 SGHRS, CDR2 YFSETQ. V shed 4 bases, J shed 4 bases, and the junction held 7 bases outside the gene matches. This CDR3 spans 16 amino acids. DNA for the CDR3: TGCGCCAGCAGCCCCAGGACTAGCGGGGCCCCAGATACGCAGTATTTT. Amino acid sequence: CASSPRTSGAPDTQYF.

The chain joins TRBV6-5 to TRBJ1-5, with D possibly matching TRBD1 (6 bases). The CDR3 loop spans 15 amino acids. The germline V gene encodes CDR1 MNHEY and CDR2 SVGAGI. With 6 bases removed from V and 4 bases from J, the gap between germline ends came to 16 bases. CDR3 coding DNA: TGTGCCAGCAGCCAGTCGGGGGGCCGGAATCAGCCCCAGCATTTT. Translating it yields CASSQSGGRNQPQHF.

The count of this clone is one. The chain is built from TRBV6-5 and TRBJ1-3, with TRBD1 matching 8 bases. The CDR3 sequence is 15 residues long. Germline values: CDR1 MNHEY, CDR2 SVGAGI. V gave up 6 bases and J gave up 3 bases; unmatched junction bases: 7. CDR3 DNA: TGTGCCAGCAGCCGCCGCGACAGGGGTGGAAACACCATATATTTT. This translates into CASSRRDRGGNTIYF.

CDR3 protein: CASSLAPDRAYGYTF. The CDR3 DNA is TGTGCCAGCAGCTTAGCACCGGACAGGGCTTATGGCTACACCTTC. The chain combines TRBV7-9 with TRBJ1-2; 8 positions agree with TRBD1. This CDR3 has 15 amino acids. V lost 0 bases, J lost 5 bases, and 5 bases stayed unmatched. Germline-derived CDR1 and CDR2 are SEHNR and FQNEAQ (reference sequence).

The V gene is TRBV3-1 (or the pseudogene TRBV3-2), the J gene TRBJ2-7; D might be TRBD2 (5 bases). Trimming removed 1 base from V and 7 bases from J, with 5 bases in between. The CDR3 sequence is 11 residues long. CDR1 is LGHDT, CDR2 YNNKEL, per germline (reference sequence). The CDR3 nucleotides are TGTGCCAGCAGCCAAGGAGGGGAGCAGTACTTC. It specifies CASSQGGEQYF.

The chain has TRBV28 and TRBJ1-1, with unresolved D. CDR3 length: 15 residues. Trimming took off 7 bases at V and 0 bases at J, with 15 bases between the two ends. Germline loops: CDR1 MDHEN, CDR2 SYDVKM. The CDR3 bases are TGTGCCAGCACCTCCGCCCAGATGATGAACACTGAAGCTTTCTTT. Its protein product is CASTSAQMMNTEAFF.

This chain connects TRBV5-4 to TRBJ2-5, with TRBD2 as a possible D gene (6 bases). The germline gives CDR1 SGHNT, CDR2 YYREEE (reference sequence). V was pared by 4 bases and J by 2 bases, with 27 bases between. The length of the CDR3 is 19 residues. DNA for the CDR3: TGTGCCAGCAGCACCGGGGGATTTAGCGGAGGACATTCTCAAGAGACCCAGTACTTC. Encoded protein: CASSTGGFSGGHSQETQYF. Full variable domain (remainder filled in from reference TRBV5-4 and TRBJ2-5): ETGVTQSPTHLIKTRGQQVTLRCSSQSGHNTVSWYQQALGQGPQFIFQYYREEENGRGNFPPRFSGLQFPNYSSELNVNALELDDSALYLCASSTGGFSGGHSQETQYFGPGTRLLVL.

The chain combines TRBV7-9 with TRBJ2-1; 12 positions agree with TRBD2. The CDR3 has 15 residues. J gave up 7 bases and V 7 bases, and 8 bases lay outside the gene matches. The germline gives CDR1 SEHNR, CDR2 FQNEAQ (reference sequence). CDR3 loop: CASTFPTSGSNEQFF. The CDR3 DNA reads TGTGCCAGCACCTTCCCGACTAGCGGGAGTAATGAGCAGTTCTTC. The full variable domain, with the rest looked up from reference TRBV7-9 and TRBJ2-1, is DTGVSQNPRHKITKRGQNVTFRCDPISEHNRLYWYRQTLGQGPEFLTYFQNEAQLEKSRLLSDRFSAERPKGSFSTLEIQRTEQGDSAMYLCASTFPTSGSNEQFFGPGTRLTVL.